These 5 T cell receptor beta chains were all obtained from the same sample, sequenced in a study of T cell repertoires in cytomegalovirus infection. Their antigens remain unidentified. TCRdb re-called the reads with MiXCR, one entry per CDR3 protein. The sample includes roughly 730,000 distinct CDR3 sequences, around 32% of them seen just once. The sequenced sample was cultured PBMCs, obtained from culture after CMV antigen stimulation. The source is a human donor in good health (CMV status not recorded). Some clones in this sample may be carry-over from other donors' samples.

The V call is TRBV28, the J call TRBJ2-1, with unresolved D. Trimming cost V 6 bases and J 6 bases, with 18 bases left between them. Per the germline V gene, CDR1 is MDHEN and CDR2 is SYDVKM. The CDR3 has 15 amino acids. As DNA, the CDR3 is TGTGCCAGCAGCTCCTTGGGCCCCTACTCCAATGAGCAGTTCTTC. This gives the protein CASSSLGPYSNEQFF. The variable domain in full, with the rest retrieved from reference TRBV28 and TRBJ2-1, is DVKVTQSSRYLVKRTGEKVFLECVQDMDHENMFWYRQDPGLGLRLIYFSYDVKMKEKGDIPEGYSVSREKKERFSLILESASTNQTSMYLCASSSLGPYSNEQFFGPGTRLTVL.

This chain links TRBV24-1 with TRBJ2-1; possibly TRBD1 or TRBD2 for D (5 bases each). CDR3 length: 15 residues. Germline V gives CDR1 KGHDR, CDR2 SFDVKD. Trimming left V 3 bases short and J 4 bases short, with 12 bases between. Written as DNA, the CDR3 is TGTGCCACCAGTGATCCGGGACCGATTTACAATGAGCAGTTCTTC. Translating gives CATSDPGPIYNEQFF.

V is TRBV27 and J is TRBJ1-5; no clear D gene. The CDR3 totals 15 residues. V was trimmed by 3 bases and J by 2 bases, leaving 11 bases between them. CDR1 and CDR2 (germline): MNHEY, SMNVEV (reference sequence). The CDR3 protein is CASSFNGERNQPQHF. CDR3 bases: TGTGCCAGCAGTTTCAACGGGGAGCGCAATCAGCCCCAGCATTTT.

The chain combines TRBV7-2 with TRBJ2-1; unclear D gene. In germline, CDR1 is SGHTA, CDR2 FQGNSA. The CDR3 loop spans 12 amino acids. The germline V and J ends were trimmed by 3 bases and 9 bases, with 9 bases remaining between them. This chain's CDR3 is CASSFDRVEQFF. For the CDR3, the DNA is TGTGCCAGCAGCTTCGATAGGGTTGAGCAGTTCTTC.

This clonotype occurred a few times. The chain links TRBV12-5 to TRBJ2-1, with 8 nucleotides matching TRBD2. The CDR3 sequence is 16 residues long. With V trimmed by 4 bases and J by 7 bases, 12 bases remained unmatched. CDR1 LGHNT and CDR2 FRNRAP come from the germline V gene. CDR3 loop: CASGSLRTSPWNEQFF. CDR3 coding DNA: TGTGCTAGTGGTTCCCTCCGGACTAGCCCCTGGAATGAGCAGTTCTTC.